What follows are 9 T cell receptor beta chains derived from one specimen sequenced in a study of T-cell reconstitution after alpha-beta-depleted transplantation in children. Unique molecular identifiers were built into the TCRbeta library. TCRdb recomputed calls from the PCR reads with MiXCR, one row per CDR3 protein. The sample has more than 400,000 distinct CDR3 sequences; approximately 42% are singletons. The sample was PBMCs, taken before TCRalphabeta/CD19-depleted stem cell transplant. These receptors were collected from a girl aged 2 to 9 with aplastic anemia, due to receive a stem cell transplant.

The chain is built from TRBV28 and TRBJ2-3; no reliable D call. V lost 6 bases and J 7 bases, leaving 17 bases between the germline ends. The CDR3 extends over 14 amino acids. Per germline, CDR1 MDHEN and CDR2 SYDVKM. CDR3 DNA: TGTGCCAGCAGCCCGGGTCCCGCAAGGTATACGCAGTATTTT. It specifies CASSPGPARYTQYF. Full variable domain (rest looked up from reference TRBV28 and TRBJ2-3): DVKVTQSSRYLVKRTGEKVFLECVQDMDHENMFWYRQDPGLGLRLIYFSYDVKMKEKGDIPEGYSVSREKKERFSLILESASTNQTSMYLCASSPGPARYTQYFGPGTRLTVL.

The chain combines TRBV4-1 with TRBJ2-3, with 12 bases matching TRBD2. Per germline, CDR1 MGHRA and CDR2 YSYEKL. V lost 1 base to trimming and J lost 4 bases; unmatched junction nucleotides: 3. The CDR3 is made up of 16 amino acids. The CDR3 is CASSQGASGGADTQYF. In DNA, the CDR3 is TGCGCCAGCAGCCAAGGCGCTAGCGGGGGGGCAGATACGCAGTATTTT.

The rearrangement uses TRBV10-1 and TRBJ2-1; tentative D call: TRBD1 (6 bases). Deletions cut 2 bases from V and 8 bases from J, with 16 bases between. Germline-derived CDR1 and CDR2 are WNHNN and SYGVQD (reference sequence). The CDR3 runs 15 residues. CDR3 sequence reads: CASSEGTIGIDEQFF. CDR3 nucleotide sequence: TGCGCCAGCAGTGAGGGGACAATCGGAATAGATGAGCAGTTCTTC.

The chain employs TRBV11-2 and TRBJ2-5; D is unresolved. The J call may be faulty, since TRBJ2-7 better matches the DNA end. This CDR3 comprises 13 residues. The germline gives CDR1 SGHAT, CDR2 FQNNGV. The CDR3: CASSLDPPYEQYF. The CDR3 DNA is TGTGCCAGCAGCTTAGATCCACCCTACGAGCAGTACTTC.

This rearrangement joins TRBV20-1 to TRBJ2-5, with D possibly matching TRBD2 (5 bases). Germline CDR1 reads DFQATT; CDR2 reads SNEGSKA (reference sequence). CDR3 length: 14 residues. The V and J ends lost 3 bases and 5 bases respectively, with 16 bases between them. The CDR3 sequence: CSARGSLPKETQYF. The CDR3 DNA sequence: TGCAGTGCTAGGGGGAGTCTGCCAAAGGAGACCCAGTACTTC.

DNA of the CDR3: TGTGCCAGCAGCCCCAGCGGGGGAAAGCATCAGCCCCAGCATTTT. Amino acids: CASSPSGGKHQPQHF. V and J are TRBV4-2 and TRBJ1-5, with D possibly being TRBD1 (5 bases). CDR1 and CDR2 from the germline V gene are LGHNA and YNFKEQ. The CDR3 consists of 15 residues. Trimming left V 4 bases short and J 5 bases short, with 15 bases between.

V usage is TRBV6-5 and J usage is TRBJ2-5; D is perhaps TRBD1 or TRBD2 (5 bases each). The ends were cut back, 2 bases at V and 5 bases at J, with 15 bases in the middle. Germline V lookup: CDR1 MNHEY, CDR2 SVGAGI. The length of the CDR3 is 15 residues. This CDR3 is CASSYVGDGLETQYF. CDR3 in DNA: TGTGCCAGCAGTTACGTCGGGGACGGCCTGGAGACCCAGTACTTC.

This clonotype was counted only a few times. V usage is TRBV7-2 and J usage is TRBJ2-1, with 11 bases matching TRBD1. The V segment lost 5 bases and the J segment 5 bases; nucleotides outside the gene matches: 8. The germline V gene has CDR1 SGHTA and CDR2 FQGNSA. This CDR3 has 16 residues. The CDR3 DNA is TGTGCCAGCAGCGCGGACAGGGGGCGGTCTGACAATGAGCAGTTCTTC. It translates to CASSADRGRSDNEQFF.

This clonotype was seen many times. The CDR3 bases are TGTGCCAGCAGCTATCAGGACACGAATAGCGCTGAAGCTTTCTTT. Its translation: CASSYQDTNSAEAFF. This sequence joins TRBV7-9 and TRBJ1-1, with D perhaps matching TRBD1 (5 bases). Germline CDR1 and CDR2: SEHNR and FQNEAQ (reference sequence). The CDR3 is 15 residues long. The V end was cut by 4 bases, the J end by 6 bases, with 18 bases between.